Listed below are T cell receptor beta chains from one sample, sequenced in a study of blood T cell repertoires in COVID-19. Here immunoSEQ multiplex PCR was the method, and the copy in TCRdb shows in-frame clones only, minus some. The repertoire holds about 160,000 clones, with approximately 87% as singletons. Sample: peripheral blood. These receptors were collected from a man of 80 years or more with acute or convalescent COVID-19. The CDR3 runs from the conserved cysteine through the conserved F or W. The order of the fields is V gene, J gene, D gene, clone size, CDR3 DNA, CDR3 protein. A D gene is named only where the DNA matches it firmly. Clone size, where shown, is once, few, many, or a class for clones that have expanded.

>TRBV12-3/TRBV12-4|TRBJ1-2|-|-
TGTGCCAGCAGTTTGGGGGGAGGCTACACCTTC
CASSLGGGYTF
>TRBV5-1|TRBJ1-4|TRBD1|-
TGCGCCAGCAGCCCCGTAGACAGGGGTGAAAAACTGTTTTTT
CASSPVDRGEKLFF
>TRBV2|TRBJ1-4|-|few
TGTGCCAGCAGTGAAACACCCGGGTCTTCGTTAGAACTGTTTTTT
CASSETPGSSLELFF
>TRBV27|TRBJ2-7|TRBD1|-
TGTGCCAGCAGTTTGGGGGCAGGGGGTATCAACGAGCAGTACTTC
CASSLGAGGINEQYF
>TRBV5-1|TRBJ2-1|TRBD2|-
TGCGCCAGCAGCTACTCTAGCGGGGGCAGCAATGAGCAGTTCTTC
CASSYSSGGSNEQFF
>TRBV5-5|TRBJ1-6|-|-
TGTGCCAGCAGCTTTTCAGGAACCGCAAATTCACCCCTCCACTTT
CASSFSGTANSPLHF
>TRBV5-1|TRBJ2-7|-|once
TGCGCCAGCAGCTTGGGCAGGGGGAGGTTCTACGAGCAGTACTTC
CASSLGRGRFYEQYF
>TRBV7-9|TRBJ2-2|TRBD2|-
TGTGCCAGCAGCCGTCTAGCGGGGGCGTCGCTCACCGGGGAGCTGTTTTTT
CASSRLAGASLTGELFF
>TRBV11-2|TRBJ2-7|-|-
TGTGCCAGCAGCTTAGCGCGGGACGGGCACTACGAGCAGTACTTC
CASSLARDGHYEQYF
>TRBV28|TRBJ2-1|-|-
TGTGCCAGCAGTTTAATTGAGCGGAAGGAGCAGTTCTTC
CASSLIERKEQFF
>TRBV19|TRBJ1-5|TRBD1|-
TGTGCCAGTAGTGAAAGCACAGGGGGCTCTCAGCCCCAGCATTTT
CASSESTGGSQPQHF
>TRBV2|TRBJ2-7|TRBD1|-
TGTGCCAGCAGTGCAGGGGGTAACGAGCAGTACTTC
CASSAGGNEQYF
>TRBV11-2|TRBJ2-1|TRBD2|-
TGTGCCAGCAGCATCCAATCCCGGACTAGCGGGAGGTGGGCGCAGTTCTTC
CASSIQSRTSGRWAQFF
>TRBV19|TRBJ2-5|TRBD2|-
TGTGCCAGTAGTCCAGGACTAGCGGGGATTCAAGAGACCCAGTACTTC
CASSPGLAGIQETQYF
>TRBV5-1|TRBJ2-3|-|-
TGCGCCAGCAGCTTGTATGACAGAGATACGCAGTATTTT
CASSLYDRDTQYF
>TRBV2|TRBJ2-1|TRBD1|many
TGTGCCAGCAGGGGGACAGGGGGCCCTTACAATGAGCAGTTCTTC
CASRGTGGPYNEQFF
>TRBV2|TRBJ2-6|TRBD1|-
TGTGCCAGCATACCCTCGACAGGGCTCGACGTCCTGACTTTC
CASIPSTGLDVLTF
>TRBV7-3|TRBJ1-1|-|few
TGTGCCAGCAGCCAGGGACACCAAACTGAAGCTTTCTTT
CASSQGHQTEAFF
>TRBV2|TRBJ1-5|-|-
TGTGCCAGCAGACTGACAGACACGCCTTATCAGCCCCAGCATTTT
CASRLTDTPYQPQHF
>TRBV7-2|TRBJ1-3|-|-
TGTGCCAGCAGCTCCCGACAGTACTCTGGAAACACCATATATTTT
CASSSRQYSGNTIYF
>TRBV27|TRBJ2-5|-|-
TGTGCCAGCGGTTCAGAAGAGACCCAGTACTTC
CASGSEETQYF